Below are 28 T cell receptor beta chains sequenced from a single sample in a study of blood T cell repertoires in COVID-19. The data were produced by immunoSEQ multiplex PCR, yet TCRdb's version contains in-frame clones alone and is incomplete. The sample comprises around 140,000 clones, around 78% of which are singletons, and approximately 5% rests with the top ten. Sequencing input: peripheral blood. The receptors were gathered from a woman aged 80 or over with active or convalescent COVID-19.

This clone occurred a few times. V usage is TRBV11-2 and J usage is TRBJ1-2; TRBD1 is a possible D gene (6 bases). The CDR3 consists of 15 residues. CDR1 SGHAT and CDR2 FQNNGV come from the germline V gene. V was trimmed by 4 bases and J by 4 bases, leaving 16 bases between them. The CDR3 sequence is CASSSRTGTLYGYTF. In DNA form, the CDR3 reads TGTGCCAGCAGCTCAAGGACCGGGACACTCTATGGCTACACCTTC. The full variable domain, with the rest looked up from reference TRBV11-2 and TRBJ1-2, is EAGVAQSPRYKIIEKRQSVAFWCNPISGHATLYWYQQILGQGPKLLIQFQNNGVVDDSQLPKDRFSAERLKGVDSTLKIQPAKLEDSAVYLCASSSRTGTLYGYTFGSGTRLTVV.

The chain is built from TRBV20-1 and TRBJ2-3; D remains unclear. CDR3 length: 10 amino acids. Trimming removed 4 bases from V and 3 bases from J, with 2 bases in between. Germline V lookup: CDR1 DFQATT, CDR2 SNEGSKA (reference sequence). The CDR3, as DNA: TGCAGTGCTACGACAGATACGCAGTATTTT. Protein product: CSATTDTQYF.

The genes are TRBV27 and TRBJ1-4; TRBD1 aligns across 8 bases. The CDR3 is 15 residues long. Germline CDR1 is MNHEY and CDR2 is SMNVEV (reference sequence). V trimming: 1 base; J trimming: 10 bases; junction bases outside the gene matches: 8. The CDR3: CASSLYGTGGRKLFF. CDR3 nucleotides: TGTGCCAGCAGTTTATACGGGACAGGCGGAAGAAAACTGTTTTTT.

V usage is TRBV11-2 and J usage is TRBJ2-2, with D perhaps TRBD1 (6 bases). V lost 5 bases to trimming and J lost 1 base, with 11 bases between them. Germline V gene sequence: CDR1 SGHAT, CDR2 FQNNGV. The CDR3 consists of 15 residues. The CDR3 DNA sequence: TGTGCCAGCAGCCCGCCGGGACAGAACACCGGGGAGCTGTTTTTT. Translating it yields CASSPPGQNTGELFF.

This chain joins TRBV9 and TRBJ2-4, with 8 bases identical to TRBD1. The J segment lost 0 bases and the V segment lost 4 bases, leaving 9 bases of the junction unmatched. The germline gives CDR1 SGDLS, CDR2 YYNGEE. The CDR3 is 17 residues long. CDR3 nucleotides: TGTGCCAGCAGCCCTCGACAGGGGCTGAAAGCCAAAAACATTCAGTACTTC. Amino acids: CASSPRQGLKAKNIQYF.

The chain carries TRBV29-1 and TRBJ1-1; a possible D gene is TRBD1 (5 bases). V lost 6 bases and J lost 0, with 11 bases in between. The CDR3 has 13 amino acids. Germline-derived CDR1 and CDR2 are SQVTM and ANQGSEA. The CDR3 region is CSVIGEMNTEAFF. For the CDR3, the DNA is TGCAGCGTGATAGGGGAAATGAACACTGAAGCTTTCTTT.

Many counts were recorded for this clone. This rearrangement joins TRBV5-4 to TRBJ2-2, with TRBD1 identical over 7 bases. CDR1 is SGHNT, CDR2 YYREEE, per germline (reference sequence). CDR3 length: 15 amino acids. The V and J ends lost 4 bases and 5 bases, in that order; junction bases with no gene match: 8. Here the CDR3 DNA reads TGTGCCAGCAGCACTTCCGGGACAGCGACCGGGGAGCTGTTTTTT. The encoded protein is CASSTSGTATGELFF.

The V gene is TRBV7-2, the J gene TRBJ2-3, with TRBD2 identical over 12 bases. CDR1 and CDR2 (germline): SGHTA, FQGNSA. V gave up 6 bases and J gave up 5 bases; unmatched junction bases: 6. The CDR3 covers 15 residues. CDR3 sequence reads: CASRLAGGQGDTQYF. The CDR3 DNA is TGTGCCAGCAGACTAGCGGGGGGCCAGGGAGATACGCAGTATTTT.

V usage is TRBV7-3 and J usage is TRBJ1-1, with D perhaps TRBD1 (6 bases). The CDR3 runs 14 residues. Germline V gene data show CDR1 as SGHTA and CDR2 as FQGTGA. V lost 5 bases, J lost 6 bases, and 16 bases lay in between. CDR3: CASSPPGGAAEAFF. The CDR3, as DNA: TGTGCCAGCAGCCCCCCCGGGGGGGCGGCTGAAGCTTTCTTT.

V and J are TRBV10-3 and TRBJ2-7, with 7 positions matching TRBD1. The germline gives CDR1 ENHRY, CDR2 SYGVKD. Germline trimming cut 10 bases from V and 6 bases from J; bases unmatched to any gene: 6. CDR3 length: 11 residues. This chain's CDR3 is CATGGQSEQYF. CDR3 DNA: TGTGCCACAGGGGGACAATCCGAGCAGTACTTC.

The rearrangement links TRBV7-2 to TRBJ2-7, with 7 bases identical to TRBD1. CDR1 SGHTA and CDR2 FQGNSA come from the germline V gene. V lost 4 bases to trimming and J lost 6 bases; unmatched junction nucleotides: 6. The CDR3 is made up of 13 amino acids. DNA for the CDR3: TGTGCCAGCAGCTCCCCGACAGGGCGCGAGCAGTACTTC. The encoded protein is CASSSPTGREQYF.

The chain is built from TRBV28 and TRBJ1-5; D is ambiguous. V dropped 4 bases and J dropped 5 bases, with 21 bases sitting between them. Germline CDR1 is MDHEN and CDR2 is SYDVKM. The CDR3 length is 17 residues. The CDR3 spells CASSSGGVTPADQPQHF. The DNA of the CDR3 is TGTGCCAGCAGTTCAGGAGGAGTAACCCCGGCGGATCAGCCCCAGCATTTT.

This clone appeared a single time. This sequence joins TRBV2 and TRBJ1-2; D is undetermined. V was shortened by 3 bases and J by 0 bases, with 26 bases between the two germline ends. The CDR3 consists of 20 residues. Germline lookup yields CDR1 SNHLY and CDR2 FYNNEI. The CDR3 loop reads CASSDRTAGVLGFSNYGYTF. DNA of the CDR3: TGTGCCAGCAGTGACCGAACCGCCGGGGTCTTGGGTTTTTCTAACTATGGCTACACCTTC. The full variable domain, its missing parts supplied by reference TRBV2 and TRBJ1-2, is EPEVTQTPSHQVTQMGQEVILRCVPISNHLYFYWYRQILGQKVEFLVSFYNNEISEKSEIFDDQFSVERPDGSNFTLKIRSTKLEDSAMYFCASSDRTAGVLGFSNYGYTFGSGTRLTVV.

The chain joins TRBV28 to TRBJ2-7; no reliable D call. V lost 6 bases and J 3 bases, leaving 12 bases between the germline ends. This CDR3 comprises 13 residues. CDR1 MDHEN and CDR2 SYDVKM come from the germline V gene. The CDR3 DNA sequence: TGTGCCAGCAGCCTAGGAGCCCACTACGAGCAGTACTTC. It yields the protein CASSLGAHYEQYF.

The chain combines TRBV14 with TRBJ1-3; D is ambiguous. Trimming removed 1 base from V and 0 bases from J, with 10 bases in between. Germline CDR1 reads SGHDN; CDR2 reads FVKESK. This CDR3 has 16 residues. The CDR3 loop is CASSQAPGPSGNTIYF. The CDR3 DNA reads TGTGCCAGCAGCCAAGCACCAGGCCCCTCTGGAAACACCATATATTTT.

The rearrangement uses TRBV27 and TRBJ1-1, with a possible D match to TRBD1 (6 bases). This CDR3 has 14 amino acids. CDR1 is MNHEY and CDR2 is SMNVEV in the germline V gene (reference sequence). The V and J ends lost 2 bases and 5 bases respectively, with 12 bases between them. CDR3 coding DNA: TGTGCCAGCAGTTTAACACGAACAGGGACTGAAGCTTTCTTT. Amino acids: CASSLTRTGTEAFF.

J is TRBJ1-3 and V is TRBV7-2; 7 positions match TRBD1. Germline trimming cut 2 bases from V and 3 bases from J; bases unmatched to any gene: 4. Germline V gene sequence: CDR1 SGHTA, CDR2 FQGNSA. CDR3 length equals 15 residues. The CDR3 DNA reads TGTGCCAGCAGCTTACAGACAGGGAATGGAAACACCATATATTTT. Translating it yields CASSLQTGNGNTIYF.

This chain's CDR3 is CASSPRTGGIPYEQYF. The CDR3 region has the DNA TGTGCCAGCAGTCCCCGTACAGGGGGAATCCCCTACGAGCAGTACTTC. The gene calls are TRBV6-2 or TRBV6-3 and TRBJ2-7; 8 bases fit TRBD1. The CDR3 consists of 16 residues. V lost 5 bases to trimming and J lost 2 bases; unmatched junction nucleotides: 11. Germline V gene data show CDR1 as MNHEY and CDR2 as SVGEGT.

The rearrangement links TRBV7-9 to TRBJ2-5, with D maybe TRBD2 (5 bases). The CDR3 extends over 17 amino acids. Germline loops: CDR1 SEHNR, CDR2 FQNEAQ (reference sequence). The V and J ends lost 0 bases and 2 bases respectively, with 16 bases between them. DNA of the CDR3: TGTGCCAGCAGCTTAGCGTTCGGGGTAGAAAAGCAAGAGACCCAGTACTTC. Protein sequence: CASSLAFGVEKQETQYF.

The J gene is TRBJ1-5, the V gene TRBV30; 7 bases fit TRBD1. The CDR3 loop spans 17 amino acids. The trim removed 0 bases at V and 2 bases at J, leaving 10 bases unmatched. CDR1 and CDR2 (germline): GTSNPN, SVGIG (reference sequence). The CDR3 DNA follows: TGTGCCTGGAGTGTAGGGCGAGGGGGCGATGGCAATCAGCCCCAGCATTTT. Amino acids: CAWSVGRGGDGNQPQHF.

CDR3 nucleotides: TGTGCCAGCAGCTCACAGAATAGCAATCAGCCCCAGCATTTT. Protein sequence: CASSSQNSNQPQHF. This rearrangement joins TRBV5-4 to TRBJ1-5; D remains unclear. The germline V gene encodes CDR1 SGHNT and CDR2 YYREEE (reference sequence). The CDR3 is 14 amino acids. V was trimmed by 3 bases and J by 0 bases, leaving 7 bases between them.

In its sample, this clone was seen a few times. The gene calls are TRBV30 and TRBJ2-2; weak D call: TRBD2 (6 bases). The CDR3 length is 13 residues. Trimming took 0 bases from V and 6 from J, leaving 8 bases between them. Germline V gene lookup returns CDR1 GTSNPN and CDR2 SVGIG (reference sequence). The CDR3 is CAWSVPGAGELFF. The CDR3, as DNA: TGTGCCTGGAGTGTACCGGGGGCCGGGGAGCTGTTTTTT.

The chain links TRBV5-1 to TRBJ1-1; 12 bases line up with TRBD1. Losses at the gene ends were 0 bases for V and 4 bases for J; bases not matched to a gene: 13. Germline-derived CDR1 and CDR2 are SGHRS and YFSETQ. The CDR3 sequence is 19 residues long. The CDR3 DNA reads TGCGCCAGCAGCTTGGTACTAGCCGGGACAGGGGGCAGGGGCACTGAAGCTTTCTTT. Protein: CASSLVLAGTGGRGTEAFF.

This rearrangement joins TRBV4-1 to TRBJ2-6; D not certain. The CDR3 totals 18 residues. CDR1 MGHRA and CDR2 YSYEKL come from the germline V gene. V was pared by 1 base and J by 0 bases, with 13 bases between. CDR3 in amino acids: CASSQGLGRNSGANVLTF. The CDR3 DNA reads TGCGCCAGCAGCCAAGGCTTGGGCAGAAACTCTGGGGCCAACGTCCTGACTTTC.

This clone has more than one count but fewer than ten. The V call is TRBV5-1, the J call TRBJ1-2; D remains unclear. V was clipped by 0 bases and J by 6 bases, with 21 bases between them. The length of the CDR3 is 17 residues. The germline V gene has CDR1 SGHRS and CDR2 YFSETQ. CDR3 coding DNA: TGCGCCAGCAGCTTGGCTTCCCTCGGGCTGGGAGGGAATGGCTACACCTTC. Its translation: CASSLASLGLGGNGYTF.

This clone was seen a handful of times. The rearrangement links TRBV7-9 to TRBJ2-2; D gene unclear. The V gene's germline CDR1 is SEHNR and CDR2 FQNEAQ (reference sequence). This CDR3 contains 13 residues. Trimming removed 3 bases at V and 7 bases at J, with 9 bases between. CDR3 sequence: CASSFGSDGELFF. In DNA, the CDR3 is TGTGCCAGCAGCTTCGGCAGCGACGGGGAGCTGTTTTTT.

The chain is built from TRBV7-8 and TRBJ1-2; tentative D call: TRBD1 (5 bases). The V end was cut by 5 bases, the J end by 7 bases, with 23 bases between. CDR1 SGHVS and CDR2 FQNEAQ come from the germline V gene. The CDR3 is 16 residues long. The CDR3 region has the DNA TGTGCCAGCAGCCAAAATCTTGCCGGGACCGGGGGTGGCTACACCTTC. This translates into CASSQNLAGTGGGYTF.

The CDR3 reads CASSFGTGTTTDTQYF. CDR3 bases: TGTGCCAGCAGCTTTGGGACAGGGACGACCACAGATACGCAGTATTTT. The V call is TRBV11-2, the J call TRBJ2-3; 9 bases agree with TRBD1. Per germline, CDR1 SGHAT and CDR2 FQNNGV. The J segment lost 2 bases and the V segment lost 3 bases, leaving 6 bases of the junction unmatched. This CDR3 is 16 amino acids long.